This T cell receptor beta chain was profiled in a study of patients and donors after allogeneic stem cell transplantation. The V end lost 2 bases, the J end lost 6 bases, and 8 bases lay between the germline ends. Germline V gene data show CDR1 as MDHEN and CDR2 as SYDVKM. The CDR3 consists of 13 residues. TCRdb reprocessed the RT-PCR reads via MiXCR and lists one record per CDR3 protein. The table records roughly 940,000 distinct CDR3 sequences, approximately 18% of them present only once. Sequencing was done on a sample of blood, either unsorted or a sorted T cell fraction (not recorded which). The V call is TRBV28, the J call TRBJ2-1; the D gene is possibly TRBD1 (5 bases). The source is a human donor who was either an allogeneic HSCT recipient or a stem cell or donor lymphocyte infusion donor (not recorded which). It is not recorded whose cells these are; they may come from a transplant donor. The CDR3 DNA sequence: TGTGCCAGCAGTTTAGGGGCCTTCAATGAGCAGTTCTTC. Protein sequence: CASSLGAFNEQFF.